The clone carrying this TCR beta chain was picked up a small number of times. Its antigen is undetermined. This sample is drawn from a study of T cells after yellow fever vaccination. Study findings and constraints: Researchers noted that a small share of clonotypes showed up in both CD4 and CD8 compartments.

V lost 1 base and J 0 bases, leaving 9 bases between the germline ends. The CDR3 covers 15 residues. CDR1 is SGHRS, CDR2 YFSETQ, per germline. Conversion of TCR transcripts into cDNA relied on 5'RACE template switching, which added a universal primer site and UMIs. MiXCR, applied by TCRdb to the 5' RACE reads, yields one record per CDR3 protein. This sample has 350,000 to 450,000 distinct CDR3 sequences; around 20% occur once, and the top ten carry 18%. J is TRBJ2-3 and V is TRBV5-1; D remains ambiguous. The sample was PBMCs, taken before the yellow fever booster vaccination. The receptor comes from a man aged 18 to 30 who received the YFV17D yellow fever vaccine. The CDR3 here is CASSLSATSTDTQYF. The CDR3 region has the DNA TGCGCCAGCAGCTTGTCCGCGACTAGCACAGATACGCAGTATTTT.